These 21 T cell receptor beta chains originate from one sample sequenced in a study of blood T cells in healthy people across ages. The second PCR ran about 6 to 11 cycles with a sample-barcoded 5' primer and J-beta primers. MiXCR was run by TCRdb on the 5' RACE reads, yielding one entry per CDR3 protein. The table lists about 760,000 distinct CDR3 sequences, 25% of them singletons, with 9.4% in the top ten. The data were also submitted as part of a second study, on T cells of mothers and their children.

Sequencing was carried out using blood. These receptors were obtained from a boy aged 10-17 years in good health.

This rearrangement joins TRBV20-1 to TRBJ1-5; 8 bases line up with TRBD1. The germline V gene encodes CDR1 DFQATT and CDR2 SNEGSKA (reference sequence). The V and J ends lost 0 bases and 0 bases, in that order; junction bases with no gene match: 1. The CDR3 extends over 15 amino acids. The CDR3 sequence: CSARDRGLSNQPQHF. CDR3 nucleotides: TGCAGTGCTAGAGACAGGGGGCTTAGCAATCAGCCCCAGCATTTT.

As to this clonotype: Because the CDR3 is missing its conserved closing phenylalanine or tryptophan, this is likely a read error. It is unclear where the CDR3 begins or ends on the DNA, so no DNA is shown, and the CDR3 is as TCRdb lists it. The V gene is TRBV7-9, the J gene TRBJ2-1; TRBD1, the D gene given by the table, was not confirmed from the DNA. The length of the CDR3 is 12 amino acids, counting both ends. The germline V gene encodes CDR1 SEHNR and CDR2 FQNEAQ (reference sequence). Here the CDR3 reads CASSLASGQWKL.

V is TRBV7-2 and J is TRBJ1-4; a possible D gene is TRBD1 (6 bases). The CDR3 runs to 15 residues. Germline CDR1 SGHTA, CDR2 FQGNSA. Trimming pared 1 base from V and 8 bases from J, leaving 14 bases between. The CDR3 protein is CASSLVGTFQEKLFF. The DNA of the CDR3 is TGTGCCAGCAGCTTAGTTGGGACATTTCAGGAAAAACTGTTTTTT.

This clonotype was found a few times. The chain uses TRBV7-2 and TRBJ2-5; TRBD2 agrees at 7 bases. Losses at the gene ends were 4 bases for V and 6 bases for J; bases not matched to a gene: 17. The CDR3 is 17 residues long. The germline V gene has CDR1 SGHTA and CDR2 FQGNSA. In nucleotides, the CDR3 is TGTGCCAGCAGCTCCGGTGATCAGTTGGGGGAGGGAAAGACCCAGTACTTC. Translating it yields CASSSGDQLGEGKTQYF.

The chain combines TRBV3-1 with TRBJ2-7; weak D call: TRBD1 (6 bases). CDR1 and CDR2 (germline): LGHDT, YNNKEL (reference sequence). The CDR3 has 15 amino acids. V lost 1 base, J lost 5 bases, and 15 bases lay in between. The CDR3 sequence: CASSQGWGLSDEQYF. CDR3 bases: TGTGCCAGCAGCCAAGGATGGGGGCTCTCGGACGAGCAGTACTTC.

This clonotype was counted a few times. A junction boundary mismatches the germline segment, possibly from a read error. The chain employs TRBV4-1 and TRBJ2-7; D perhaps matches TRBD2 (5 bases). The CDR3 runs to 16 residues. The germline V gene has CDR1 MGHRA and CDR2 YSYEKL. The CDR3 DNA reads as TGCGCCAGCAGCCACGGGGAGCAGCCGAGCAAGCACGAGCAATACTTC. Its translation is CASSHGEQPSKHEQYF.

The chain uses TRBV29-1 and TRBJ2-3, with 10 bases that match TRBD2. From germline, CDR1 is SQVTM and CDR2 ANQGSEA. Trimming cost V 6 bases and J 1 base; bases outside gene matches: 7. This CDR3 comprises 15 residues. The CDR3 DNA is TGCAGCGTCCCAAAGCGGGAGGGGGGCACAGATACGCAGTATTTT. It translates to CSVPKREGGTDTQYF.

There are a few counts of this clonotype. The genes are TRBV6-5 and TRBJ1-5; TRBD1 is a possible D gene (5 bases). CDR3 length: 13 amino acids. The V and J ends lost 8 bases and 2 bases respectively, with 10 bases between them. Germline V CDR1 and CDR2: MNHEY, SVGAGI. The CDR3 reads CASCRGGNQPQHF. The CDR3 nucleotides read TGTGCCAGCTGTAGGGGTGGCAATCAGCCCCAGCATTTT.

The CDR3 DNA reads TGCAGTGCCGGACAGGGGAGCTCCTACAATGAGCAGTTCTTC. It is translated as CSAGQGSSYNEQFF. The chain recombines TRBV20-1 with TRBJ2-1; TRBD1 matches at 9 bases. The germline CDR1 and CDR2 sequences are DFQATT and SNEGSKA (reference sequence). The CDR3 spans 14 residues. V shed 6 bases and J 0 bases; nucleotides not matched to a gene: 3.

The V call is TRBV7-9, the J call TRBJ1-2, with D tentatively TRBD1 (6 bases). Germline V gives CDR1 SEHNR, CDR2 FQNEAQ (reference sequence). V dropped 5 bases and J dropped 4 bases, with 17 bases sitting between them. The length of the CDR3 is 15 residues. This chain's CDR3 is CASSLADRSSYGYTF. The CDR3 region has the DNA TGTGCCAGCAGCCTCGCTGACAGGTCCTCCTATGGCTACACCTTC.

This clonotype has only a few counts. The rearrangement joins TRBV7-2 to TRBJ2-1; 14 bases agree with TRBD2. Per germline, CDR1 SGHTA and CDR2 FQGNSA. The CDR3 contains 15 residues. Trimming cost V 5 bases and J 6 bases; bases outside gene matches: 3. CDR3 loop: CASSAGLAGVNEQFF. The CDR3 DNA follows: TGTGCCAGCAGCGCGGGACTAGCGGGAGTCAATGAGCAGTTCTTC.

This rearrangement joins TRBV18 to TRBJ2-5; TRBD1 might be the D (5 bases). This CDR3 has 14 amino acids. Germline V lookup: CDR1 KGHSH, CDR2 LQKENI. V dropped 3 bases and J dropped 2 bases, with 10 bases sitting between them. CDR3 nucleotides: TGTGCCAGCTCACCCAGGGCTCTACAAGAGACCCAGTACTTC. It codes for CASSPRALQETQYF. The variable domain in full, completed from reference TRBV18 and TRBJ2-5, reads NAGVMQNPRHLVRRRGQEARLRCSPMKGHSHVYWYRQLPEEGLKFMVYLQKENIIDESGMPKERFSAEFPKEGPSILRIQQVVRGDSAAYFCASSPRALQETQYFGPGTRLLVL.

This clonotype was recorded a few times. V gene TRBV29-1 combines with J gene TRBJ1-2; D not resolved. The CDR3 contains 12 residues. V shed 5 bases and J shed 7 bases, with 14 bases lying between them. Looked up from germline, CDR1 is SQVTM and CDR2 is ANQGSEA. The CDR3 nucleotides are TGCAGCGTTCAGGAGGTTTTAAGTGGCTACACCTTC. It translates to CSVQEVLSGYTF.

The sample holds a few counts of this clonotype. The chain is built from TRBV7-3 and TRBJ1-1; D remains unclear. The CDR3 loop spans 13 amino acids. V dropped 3 bases and J dropped 4 bases, with 9 bases sitting between them. Germline CDR1 SGHTA, CDR2 FQGTGA. CDR3 region: CASSFGWGTEAFF. The CDR3 coding sequence is TGTGCCAGCAGCTTTGGATGGGGCACTGAAGCTTTCTTT.

The J gene is TRBJ1-5, the V gene TRBV28; 7 nucleotides line up with TRBD1. CDR3 size: 14 residues. Germline CDR1 and CDR2: MDHEN and SYDVKM. Losses at the gene ends were 3 bases for V and 4 bases for J; bases not matched to a gene: 3. DNA of the CDR3: TGTGCCAGCAGTTTGGGACAGATTAATCAGCCCCAGCATTTT. This gives the protein CASSLGQINQPQHF. Supplemented by reference TRBV28 and TRBJ1-5, the full variable domain reads DVKVTQSSRYLVKRTGEKVFLECVQDMDHENMFWYRQDPGLGLRLIYFSYDVKMKEKGDIPEGYSVSREKKERFSLILESASTNQTSMYLCASSLGQINQPQHFGDGTRLSIL.

V gene TRBV29-1 combines with J gene TRBJ2-3; D is ambiguous. Trimming shortened V by 7 bases and J by 1 base, and 12 bases separated the two germline ends. The CDR3 is 13 amino acids. CDR1 is SQVTM and CDR2 is ANQGSEA in the germline V gene. In nucleotides, the CDR3 is TGCAGCGCCCTCAATGGAGGCACAGATACGCAGTATTTT. This encodes CSALNGGTDTQYF.

This clonotype was detected only a few times. The CDR3 DNA follows: TGTGCCAGCGGGCCGGGGGCCTACAATGAGCAGTTCTTC. Its translation: CASGPGAYNEQFF. The chain links TRBV12-3 or TRBV12-4 to TRBJ2-5; tentative D call: TRBD2 (6 bases). The J call is in doubt because the DNA end fits TRBJ2-1 better. The CDR3 is 13 amino acids.

The chain uses TRBV29-1 and TRBJ2-1, with unresolved D. The CDR3 sequence is 12 residues long. V was cut by 5 bases and J by 8 bases, with 13 bases left in between. Germline V gene lookup returns CDR1 SQVTM and CDR2 ANQGSEA. The CDR3 nucleotides read TGCAGCGTTACTATTCCCCCGGATGAGCAGTTCTTC. Translating gives CSVTIPPDEQFF.

This clonotype was counted a few times. The chain recombines TRBV15 with TRBJ1-2; D is unclear. The CDR3 runs 13 residues. Trimming cost V 0 bases and J 8 bases, with 10 bases left between them. CDR1 and CDR2 (germline): LNHNV, YYDKDF (reference sequence). CDR3 nucleotides: TGTGCCACCAGCAGAGACGCTTGGCCGGGCTACACCTTC. Amino acid sequence: CATSRDAWPGYTF.

The rearrangement uses TRBV14 and TRBJ2-1, with TRBD2 matching 7 bases. The germline V gene encodes CDR1 SGHDN and CDR2 FVKESK. Trimming removed 0 bases from V and 7 bases from J; junction bases left unmatched: 9. This CDR3 spans 16 amino acids. The CDR3 region has the DNA TGTGCCAGCAGCCAAGATATTGTACTAGCGATGAATGAGCAGTTCTTC. Its protein product is CASSQDIVLAMNEQFF. Filled out from reference TRBV14 and TRBJ2-1, the complete variable domain reads EAGVTQFPSHSVIEKGQTVTLRCDPISGHDNLYWYRRVMGKEIKFLLHFVKESKQDESGMPNNRFLAERTGGTYSTLKVQPAELEDSGVYFCASSQDIVLAMNEQFFGPGTRLTVL.

The chain joins TRBV5-1 to TRBJ2-1, with no clear D. The J call is doubtful: the DNA matches TRBJ2-7 better. The CDR3 runs 15 residues. Germline assignment: CDR1 SGHRS and CDR2 YFSETQ. The CDR3 DNA reads TGCGCCAGCAGCTTGGCCCGGACGTACCCCTACGAGCAGTACTTC. Protein sequence: CASSLARTYPYEQYF.